These T cell receptor beta chains were read from a single sample in a study of cytomegalovirus exposure and HLA in healthy donors. TCRdb keeps only in-frame clones here, not all; method: immunoSEQ multiplex PCR. This table has about 130,000 clones, roughly 75% appearing once. Material: PBMCs. The receptors were sampled from a woman aged 45 to 65 in good health and CMV-seronegative. The CDR3 runs from the conserved cysteine through the conserved F or W. Each record gives: D gene, J gene, V gene, clone size, CDR3 protein, CDR3 DNA. D genes are given only for firm matches. The size entry is marked missing in some rows and otherwise reads once, few, many or a size class.

>NA|TRBJ1-1|TRBV28|few
CASSLPLTQGYPEAFF
TGTGCCAGCAGTTTACCCCTCACCCAGGGATATCCTGAAGCTTTCTTT
>NA|TRBJ1-4|TRBV7-2|NA
CASSLGSFNEKLFF
TGTGCCAGCAGCTTAGGGAGCTTTAATGAAAAACTGTTTTTT
>TRBD1|TRBJ1-4|TRBV7-2|NA
CASNAGTEGEKLFF
TGTGCCAGCAACGCCGGGACAGAGGGTGAAAAACTGTTTTTT
>NA|TRBJ2-7|TRBV19|few
CASSPTPYEQYF
TGTGCCAGTAGTCCTACCCCCTACGAGCAGTACTTC
>NA|TRBJ2-7|TRBV11-2|once
CASSSLGRGYEQYF
TGTGCCAGCAGCTCCCTGGGGCGGGGCTACGAGCAGTACTTC
>NA|TRBJ1-1|TRBV19|NA
CASRGAGVNTEAFF
TGTGCCAGTAGGGGGGCCGGGGTGAACACTGAAGCTTTCTTT
>NA|TRBJ2-1|TRBV27|once
CASRGRDVPTYNEQFF
TGTGCCAGTCGGGGTAGGGATGTACCCACCTACAATGAGCAGTTCTTC
>NA|TRBJ1-3|TRBV6-1|NA
CASSELEGSSGNTIYF
TGTGCCAGCAGTGAATTGGAGGGATCATCGGGAAACACCATATATTTT
>NA|TRBJ1-6|TRBV7-2|NA
CASSATGRNSPLHF
TGTGCCAGCAGCGCAACAGGGCGCAATTCACCCCTCCACTTT
>NA|TRBJ2-7|TRBV30|once
CAWSVSLAKYEQYF
TGTGCCTGGAGTGTTTCCCTAGCTAAGTACGAGCAGTACTTC